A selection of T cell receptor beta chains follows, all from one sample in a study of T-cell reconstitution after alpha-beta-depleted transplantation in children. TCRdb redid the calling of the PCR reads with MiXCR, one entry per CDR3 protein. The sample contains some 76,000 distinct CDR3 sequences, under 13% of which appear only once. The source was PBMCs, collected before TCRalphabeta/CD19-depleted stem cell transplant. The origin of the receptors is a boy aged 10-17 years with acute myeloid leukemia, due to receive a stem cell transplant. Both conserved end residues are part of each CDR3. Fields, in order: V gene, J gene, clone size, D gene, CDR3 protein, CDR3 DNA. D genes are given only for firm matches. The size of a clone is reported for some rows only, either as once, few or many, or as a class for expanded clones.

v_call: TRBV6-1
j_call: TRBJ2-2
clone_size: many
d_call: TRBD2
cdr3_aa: CASTPARTSGPNTGELFF
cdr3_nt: TGTGCCAGCACCCCAGCCCGGACTAGCGGACCAAACACCGGGGAGCTGTTTTTT

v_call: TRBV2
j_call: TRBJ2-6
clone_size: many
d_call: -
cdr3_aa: CASSEARSSGANVLTF
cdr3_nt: TGTGCCAGCAGTGAAGCGCGGAGCTCTGGGGCCAACGTCCTGACTTTC

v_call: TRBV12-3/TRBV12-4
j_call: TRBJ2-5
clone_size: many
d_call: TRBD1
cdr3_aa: CASSPATGFGETQYF
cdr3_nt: TGTGCCAGCAGTCCAGCGACAGGGTTCGGAGAGACCCAGTACTTC

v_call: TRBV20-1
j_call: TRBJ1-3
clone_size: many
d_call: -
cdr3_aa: CSASQTSRGADIGNTIYF
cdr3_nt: TGCAGTGCTAGTCAGACCTCTCGGGGCGCGGATATAGGAAACACCATATATTTT

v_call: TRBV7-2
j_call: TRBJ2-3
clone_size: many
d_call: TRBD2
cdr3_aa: CASRKYGTSGFTDTQYF
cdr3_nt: TGTGCCAGCAGGAAATATGGGACTAGCGGGTTCACAGATACGCAGTATTTT

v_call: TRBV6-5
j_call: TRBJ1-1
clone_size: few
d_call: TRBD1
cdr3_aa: CASSIRQGLGMNTEAFF
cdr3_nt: TGTGCCAGCAGCATCCGACAGGGGTTAGGGATGAACACTGAAGCTTTCTTT

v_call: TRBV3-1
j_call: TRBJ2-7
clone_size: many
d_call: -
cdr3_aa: CASSQGAAGYYEQYF
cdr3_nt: TGTGCCAGCAGCCAAGGCGCGGCGGGATACTACGAGCAGTACTTC

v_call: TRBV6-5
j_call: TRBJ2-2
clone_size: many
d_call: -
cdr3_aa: CASSYSVPSLVTGELFF
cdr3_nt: TGTGCCAGCAGTTACTCGGTCCCCAGCCTGGTCACCGGGGAGCTGTTTTTT

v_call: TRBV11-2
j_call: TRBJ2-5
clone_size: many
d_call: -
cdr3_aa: CASSLAGQEETQYF
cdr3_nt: TGTGCCAGCAGCTTAGCGGGCCAGGAAGAGACCCAGTACTTC

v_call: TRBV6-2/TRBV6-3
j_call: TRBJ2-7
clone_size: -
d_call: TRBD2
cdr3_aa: CASSQGRLAGVGEQYF
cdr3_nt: TGTGCCAGCAGCCAAGGGCGGCTAGCGGGAGTCGGCGAGCAGTACTTC

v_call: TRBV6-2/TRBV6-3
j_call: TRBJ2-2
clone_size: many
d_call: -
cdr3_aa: CASSGGRIVTGELFF
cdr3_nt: TGTGCCAGCAGTGGAGGCAGAATCGTAACCGGGGAGCTGTTTTTT

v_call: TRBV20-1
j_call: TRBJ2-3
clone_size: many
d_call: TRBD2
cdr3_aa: CSASSSGGKTDTQYF
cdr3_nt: TGCAGTGCTAGCTCTAGCGGGGGGAAGACAGATACGCAGTATTTT

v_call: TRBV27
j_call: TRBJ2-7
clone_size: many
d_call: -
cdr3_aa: CASRQGVEQYF
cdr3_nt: TGTGCCAGCAGGCAAGGGGTCGAGCAGTACTTC

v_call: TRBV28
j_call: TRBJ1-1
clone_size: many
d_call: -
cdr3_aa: CASSSPGGIRTEAFF
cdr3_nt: TGTGCCAGCAGTTCCCCGGGGGGTATTCGCACTGAAGCTTTCTTT

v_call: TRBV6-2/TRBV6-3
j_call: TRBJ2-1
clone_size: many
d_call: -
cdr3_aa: CASSQLEYNEQFF
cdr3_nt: TGTGCCAGCAGTCAACTAGAGTACAATGAGCAGTTCTTC

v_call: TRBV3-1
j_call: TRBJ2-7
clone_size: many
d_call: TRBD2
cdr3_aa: CASSQPGLADYEQYF
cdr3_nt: TGTGCCAGCAGCCAACCGGGACTAGCGGACTACGAGCAGTACTTC

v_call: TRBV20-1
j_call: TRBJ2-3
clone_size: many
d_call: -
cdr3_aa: CSNSPGNTQYF
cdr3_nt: TGCAGTAACTCCCCGGGAAATACGCAGTATTTT

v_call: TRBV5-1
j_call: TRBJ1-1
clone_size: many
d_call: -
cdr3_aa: CASSLGAGVMNTEAFF
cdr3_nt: TGCGCCAGCAGCTTGGGGGCAGGGGTCATGAACACTGAAGCTTTCTTT

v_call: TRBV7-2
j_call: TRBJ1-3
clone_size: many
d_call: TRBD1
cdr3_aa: CASSSRGTGRLEISGNTIYF
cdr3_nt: TGTGCCAGCAGCTCACGAGGGACAGGGCGCCTAGAGATATCTGGAAACACCATATATTTT

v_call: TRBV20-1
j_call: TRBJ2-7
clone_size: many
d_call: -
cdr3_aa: CSASSLVGYEQYF
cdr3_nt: TGCAGTGCTAGCTCCCTAGTCGGCTACGAGCAGTACTTC

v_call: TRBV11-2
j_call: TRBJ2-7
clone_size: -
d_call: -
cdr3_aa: CASSLGGAPYEQYF
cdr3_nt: TGTGCCAGCAGCTTAGGAGGGGCTCCTTACGAGCAGTACTTC

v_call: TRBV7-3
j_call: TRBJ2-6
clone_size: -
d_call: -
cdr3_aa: CASSPQLGIPGSGANVLTF
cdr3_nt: TGTGCCAGCAGCCCCCAACTGGGGATACCAGGCTCTGGGGCCAACGTCCTGACTTTC

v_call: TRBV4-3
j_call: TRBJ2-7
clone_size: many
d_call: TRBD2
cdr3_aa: CASSQEVTSGYEQYF
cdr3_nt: TGCGCCAGCAGCCAAGAGGTGACTAGCGGCTACGAGCAGTACTTC

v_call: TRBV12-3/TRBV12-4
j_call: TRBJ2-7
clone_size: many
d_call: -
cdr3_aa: CASSLGSGSEQYF
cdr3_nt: TGTGCCAGCAGTTTAGGATCTGGCTCCGAGCAGTACTTC

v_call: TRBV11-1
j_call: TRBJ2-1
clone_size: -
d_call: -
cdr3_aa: CASSQTDYTEQFF
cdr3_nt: TGTGCCAGCAGTCAAACCGACTATACTGAGCAGTTCTTC

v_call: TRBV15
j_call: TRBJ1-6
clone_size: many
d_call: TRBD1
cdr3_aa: CATSATGALVSLHF
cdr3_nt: TGTGCCACCAGCGCGACAGGGGCCCTGGTTTCCCTCCACTTT

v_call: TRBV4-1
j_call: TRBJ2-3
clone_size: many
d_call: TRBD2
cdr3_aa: CASSVSGGSTDTQYF
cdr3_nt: TGCGCCAGCAGTGTAAGCGGGGGGAGCACAGATACGCAGTATTTT

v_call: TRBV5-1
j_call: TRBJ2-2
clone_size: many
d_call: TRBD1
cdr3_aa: CASSHGTGQGNTGELFF
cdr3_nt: TGCGCCAGCAGCCACGGGACAGGTCAAGGGAACACCGGGGAGCTGTTTTTT

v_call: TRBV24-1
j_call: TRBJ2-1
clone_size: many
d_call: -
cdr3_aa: CATSDLGGSYNEQFF
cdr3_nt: TGTGCCACCAGTGACCTAGGGGGCTCCTACAATGAGCAGTTCTTC

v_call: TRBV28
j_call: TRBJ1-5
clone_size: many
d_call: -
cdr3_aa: CASSLVSQPQHF
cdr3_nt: TGTGCCAGCAGTTTAGTATCTCAGCCCCAGCATTTT

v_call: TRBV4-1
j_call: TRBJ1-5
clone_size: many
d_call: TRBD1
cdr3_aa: CASSQGDRGGPQHF
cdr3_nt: TGCGCCAGCAGCCAAGGGGACAGGGGAGGGCCCCAGCATTTT

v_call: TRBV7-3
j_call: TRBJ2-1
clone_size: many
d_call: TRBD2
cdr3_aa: CASSLLAGGEQFF
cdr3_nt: TGTGCCAGCAGCCTCCTAGCGGGAGGGGAGCAGTTCTTC

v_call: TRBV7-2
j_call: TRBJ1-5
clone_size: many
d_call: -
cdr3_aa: CASSLVATGRDQPQHF
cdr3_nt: TGTGCCAGCAGCTTAGTAGCTACGGGAAGGGACCAGCCCCAGCATTTT

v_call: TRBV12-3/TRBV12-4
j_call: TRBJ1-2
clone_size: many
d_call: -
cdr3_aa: CASSPDSRSYGYTF
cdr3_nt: TGTGCCAGCAGTCCGGACAGTAGATCCTATGGCTACACCTTC

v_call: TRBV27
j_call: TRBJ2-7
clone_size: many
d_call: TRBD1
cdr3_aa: CASSFLTGVAYEQYF
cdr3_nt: TGTGCCAGCAGTTTCCTGACAGGGGTGGCCTACGAGCAGTACTTC

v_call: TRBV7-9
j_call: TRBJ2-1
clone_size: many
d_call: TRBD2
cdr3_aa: CASSLPAGVNNEQFF
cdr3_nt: TGTGCCAGCAGCTTACCCGCGGGAGTTAACAATGAGCAGTTCTTC

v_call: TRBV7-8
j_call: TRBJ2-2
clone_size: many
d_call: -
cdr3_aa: CASSFGTGELFF
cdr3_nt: TGTGCCAGCAGCTTCGGCACCGGGGAGCTGTTTTTT

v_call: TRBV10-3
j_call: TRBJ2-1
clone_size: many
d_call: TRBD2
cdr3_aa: CAISAGTSPNEQFF
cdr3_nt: TGTGCCATCAGTGCTGGGACTAGCCCCAATGAGCAGTTCTTC

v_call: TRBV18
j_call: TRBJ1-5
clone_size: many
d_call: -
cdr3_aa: CASSPSGRQPQHF
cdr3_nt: TGTGCCAGCTCACCTTCGGGGCGGCAGCCCCAGCATTTT

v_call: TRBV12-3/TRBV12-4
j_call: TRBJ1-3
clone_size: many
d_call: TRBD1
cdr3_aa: CASSHHLGGTGGNTIYF
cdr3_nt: TGTGCCAGCAGCCACCACCTTGGGGGGACAGGCGGAAACACCATATATTTT

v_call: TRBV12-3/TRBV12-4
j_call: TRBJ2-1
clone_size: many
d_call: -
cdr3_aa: CGIRRTHYNEQFF
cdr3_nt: TGTGGAATTAGGAGGACCCACTACAATGAGCAGTTCTTC

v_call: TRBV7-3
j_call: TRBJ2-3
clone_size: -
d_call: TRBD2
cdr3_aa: CASSQGLADTDTQYF
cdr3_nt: TGTGCCAGCAGCCAGGGACTAGCGGACACAGATACGCAGTATTTT

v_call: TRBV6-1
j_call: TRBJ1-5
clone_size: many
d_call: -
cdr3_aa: CASRDTNYSNQPQHF
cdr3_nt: TGTGCCAGCAGGGACACCAACTATAGCAATCAGCCCCAGCATTTT

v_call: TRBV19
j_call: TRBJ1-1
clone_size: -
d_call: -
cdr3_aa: CASSGRRDTEAFF
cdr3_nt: TGTGCCAGTAGTGGCCGACGGGACACTGAAGCTTTCTTT

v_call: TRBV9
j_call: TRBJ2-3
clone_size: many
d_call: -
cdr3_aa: CASSAPTLPRDTQYF
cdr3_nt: TGTGCCAGCAGCGCCCCGACCCTGCCACGGGATACGCAGTATTTT

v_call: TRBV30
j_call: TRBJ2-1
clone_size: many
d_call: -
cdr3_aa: CAWSVLGNSYNEQFF
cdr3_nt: TGTGCCTGGAGTGTACTTGGCAACTCCTACAATGAGCAGTTCTTC

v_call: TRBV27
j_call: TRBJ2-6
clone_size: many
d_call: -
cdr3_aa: CASRWGGFESSGANVLTF
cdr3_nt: TGTGCCAGCCGGTGGGGGGGCTTCGAAAGCTCTGGGGCCAACGTCCTGACTTTC